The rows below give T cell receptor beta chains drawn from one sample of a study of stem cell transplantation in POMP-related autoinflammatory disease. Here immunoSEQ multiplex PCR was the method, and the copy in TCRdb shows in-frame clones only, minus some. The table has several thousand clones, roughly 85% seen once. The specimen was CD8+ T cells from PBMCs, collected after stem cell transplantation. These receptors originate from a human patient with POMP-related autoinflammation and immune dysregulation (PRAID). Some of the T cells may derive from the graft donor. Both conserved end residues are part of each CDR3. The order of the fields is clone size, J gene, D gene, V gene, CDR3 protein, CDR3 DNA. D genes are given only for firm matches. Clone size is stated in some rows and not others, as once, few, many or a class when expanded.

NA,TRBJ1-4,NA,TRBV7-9,CASSLHYEKLFF,TGTGCCAGCAGCCTTCATTATGAAAAACTGTTTTTT
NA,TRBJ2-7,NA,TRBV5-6,CASRGDPYEQYF,TGTGCCAGCAGGGGGGACCCGTACGAGCAGTACTTC
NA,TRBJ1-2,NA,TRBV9,CASTINSGANYGYTF,TGTGCCAGCACCATTAACTCGGGAGCTAACTATGGCTACACCTTC
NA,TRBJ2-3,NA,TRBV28,CASSNGSGHPDTQYF,TGTGCCAGCAGTAATGGGTCGGGGCATCCAGATACGCAGTATTTT
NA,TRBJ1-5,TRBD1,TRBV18,CASSPQDRADSNQPQHF,TGTGCCAGCTCACCACAGGACAGGGCCGATAGCAATCAGCCCCAGCATTTT
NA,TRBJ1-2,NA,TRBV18,CASSSDGGVGVSGYTF,TGTGCCAGCTCATCAGATGGGGGAGTCGGGGTATCTGGCTACACCTTC
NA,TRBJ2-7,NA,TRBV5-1,CASSWTVGYEQYF,TGCGCCAGCAGCTGGACGGTAGGGTACGAGCAGTACTTC
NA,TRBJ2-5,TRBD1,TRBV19,CASSTGDQETQYF,TGTGCCAGTTCCACAGGGGACCAAGAGACCCAGTACTTC
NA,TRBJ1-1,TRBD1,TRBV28,CASSLSGTGTEAFF,TGTGCCAGCAGTTTATCGGGGACAGGCACTGAAGCTTTCTTT
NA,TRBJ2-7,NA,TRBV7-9,CASSLGTKPPEQYF,TGTGCCAGCAGCTTAGGCACCAAACCCCCCGAGCAGTACTTC
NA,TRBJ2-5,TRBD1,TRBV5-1,CASSLGQGHLKTQYF,TGCGCCAGCAGCTTGGGACAGGGGCATTTAAAGACCCAGTACTTC
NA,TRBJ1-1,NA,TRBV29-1,CSVAGQLGPRTEAFF,TGCAGCGTTGCCGGACAGTTGGGACCGAGGACTGAAGCTTTCTTT
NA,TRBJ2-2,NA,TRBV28,CASSSSGVANTGELFF,TGTGCCAGCAGTTCATCAGGGGTGGCGAACACCGGGGAGCTGTTTTTT
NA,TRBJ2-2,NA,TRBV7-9,CASSFTRANTGELFF,TGTGCCAGCAGCTTCACTCGAGCGAACACCGGGGAGCTGTTTTTT
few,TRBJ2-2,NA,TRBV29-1,CSVEVPVGYTGELFF,TGCAGCGTTGAAGTTCCAGTCGGGTACACCGGGGAGCTGTTTTTT
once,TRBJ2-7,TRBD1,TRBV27,CASSFSRTGSSYEQYF,TGTGCCAGCAGTTTCTCCCGGACAGGGAGCTCCTACGAGCAGTACTTC
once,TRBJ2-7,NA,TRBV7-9,CASSLASGSSYEQYF,TGTGCCAGCAGCTTAGCTAGCGGTTCCTCCTACGAGCAGTACTTC
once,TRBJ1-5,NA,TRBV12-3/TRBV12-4,CASSFGHTGRQHF,TGTGCCAGCAGTTTTGGGCACACAGGGCGCCAGCATTTT
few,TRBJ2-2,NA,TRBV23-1,CASSQRTQANTGELFF,TGCGCCAGCAGTCAAAGGACACAGGCGAACACCGGGGAGCTGTTTTTT
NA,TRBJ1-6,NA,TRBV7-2,CASSLHSSYNSPLHF,TGTGCCAGCAGCTTACATAGCTCCTATAATTCACCCCTCCACTTT
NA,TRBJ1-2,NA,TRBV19,CASTPYQANYGYTF,TGTGCCAGTACCCCGTACCAGGCTAACTATGGCTACACCTTC
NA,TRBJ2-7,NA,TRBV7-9,CASSPKSSYEQYF,TGTGCCAGCAGCCCGAAAAGCTCCTACGAGCAGTACTTC
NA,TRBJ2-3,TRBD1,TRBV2,CASSGPPGQTDTQYF,TGTGCCAGCTCTGGCCCGCCGGGACAGACAGATACGCAGTATTTT
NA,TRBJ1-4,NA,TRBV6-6,CASSINEKLFF,TGTGCCAGCAGTATTAATGAAAAACTGTTTTTT
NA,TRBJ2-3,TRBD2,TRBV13,CASSSSGGTTDTQYF,TGTGCCAGCAGCTCTAGCGGGGGAACCACAGATACGCAGTATTTT
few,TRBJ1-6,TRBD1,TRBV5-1,CASSFGQGVESPLHF,TGCGCCAGCAGCTTTGGACAGGGGGTTGAGTCACCCCTCCACTTT
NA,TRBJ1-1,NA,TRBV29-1,CSVEGVPGNTEAFF,TGCAGCGTTGAAGGGGTTCCAGGGAACACTGAAGCTTTCTTT
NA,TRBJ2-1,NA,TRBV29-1,CSVGAVYNEQFF,TGCAGCGTAGGGGCGGTTTACAATGAGCAGTTCTTC
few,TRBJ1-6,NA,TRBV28,CASSLLIDGNSPLHF,TGTGCCAGCAGTTTATTAATCGACGGGAATTCACCCCTCCACTTT
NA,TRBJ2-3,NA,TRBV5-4,CASSLEGTSTDTQYF,TGTGCCAGCAGCTTGGAGGGGACTAGCACAGATACGCAGTATTTT
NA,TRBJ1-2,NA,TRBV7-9,CASSSGEGLTRDGYTF,TGTGCCAGCAGCTCAGGGGAGGGACTAACCAGGGATGGCTACACCTTC
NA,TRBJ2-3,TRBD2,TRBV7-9,CASSLVAGADTQYF,TGTGCCAGCAGCTTAGTAGCGGGAGCAGATACGCAGTATTTT
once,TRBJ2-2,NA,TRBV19,CAVEAGELFF,TGTGCAGTTGAGGCCGGGGAGCTGTTTTTT
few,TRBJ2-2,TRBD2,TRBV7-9,CASSSRTSGGFGGELFF,TGTGCCAGCAGCTCCCGGACTAGCGGGGGGTTTGGCGGGGAGCTGTTTTTT
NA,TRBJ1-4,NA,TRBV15,CATSRERATNEKLFF,TGTGCCACCAGCAGAGAACGTGCAACTAATGAAAAACTGTTTTTT
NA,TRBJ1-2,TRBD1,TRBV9,CASSDRGYGYTF,TGTGCCAGCAGCGACAGGGGATATGGCTACACCTTC
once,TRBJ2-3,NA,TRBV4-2,CASGPSTSSTDTQYF,TGTGCCAGCGGTCCTTCGACTAGTAGCACAGATACGCAGTATTTT
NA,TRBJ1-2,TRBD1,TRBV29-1,CSVIQQGGGGYTF,TGCAGCGTGATCCAACAGGGGGGAGGCGGCTACACCTTC
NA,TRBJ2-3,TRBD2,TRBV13,CASSLEVAGGRGDTQYF,TGTGCCAGCAGCCTAGAGGTAGCGGGGGGGCGTGGAGATACGCAGTATTTT
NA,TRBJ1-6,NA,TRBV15,CATSRDRPDSPLHF,TGTGCCACCAGCAGAGATAGGCCTGATTCACCCCTCCACTTT
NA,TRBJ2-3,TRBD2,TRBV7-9,CASSLGVRSGGYNTDTQYF,TGTGCCAGCAGCCTAGGTGTACGTAGCGGGGGGTACAACACAGATACGCAGTATTTT
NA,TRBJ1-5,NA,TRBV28,CASSFGGNQPQHF,TGTGCCAGCAGTTTTGGAGGGAATCAGCCCCAGCATTTT